This T cell receptor (beta chain) is from a study of blood T cell repertoires in COVID-19. For the study at large: Whether acute or convalescent, the COVID-19 samples came from the United States, Italy and Spain. Nucleic acid was either cDNA or gDNA, and it came from T cells, B-cell-depleted T cells, or PBMCs.

This clone was detected only once. In the original analysis: Amplification of reference gene primers was used by the study to estimate nucleated cell counts. Using immunoSEQ multiplex PCR, the repertoire was profiled, and TCRdb retains in-frame clones only, with some absent. Clone size and the V and J calls come from that table; the DNA yielded D and trimming. This sample has 310,000 or so clones, with about 83% found just once. The material sequenced was peripheral blood. This receptor was obtained from a woman aged 45-60 years with acute or convalescent COVID-19.

The CDR3 nucleotides are TGTGCCAGCAGCGTGGCGGGACAGATGTACTCTGGAAACACCATATATTTT. It is translated as CASSVAGQMYSGNTIYF. The V and J genes are TRBV9 and TRBJ1-3, with 7 bases matching TRBD1. Trimming at V came to 2 bases and at J to 0 bases, leaving 8 bases not matched to a gene. Germline loops: CDR1 SGDLS, CDR2 YYNGEE. The CDR3 sequence is 17 residues long. The whole variable domain, filled in from reference TRBV9 and TRBJ1-3, reads DSGVTQTPKHLITATGQRVTLRCSPRSGDLSVYWYQQSLDQGLQFLIQYYNGEERAKGNILERFSAQQFPDLHSELNLSSLELGDSALYFCASSVAGQMYSGNTIYFGEGSWLTVV.